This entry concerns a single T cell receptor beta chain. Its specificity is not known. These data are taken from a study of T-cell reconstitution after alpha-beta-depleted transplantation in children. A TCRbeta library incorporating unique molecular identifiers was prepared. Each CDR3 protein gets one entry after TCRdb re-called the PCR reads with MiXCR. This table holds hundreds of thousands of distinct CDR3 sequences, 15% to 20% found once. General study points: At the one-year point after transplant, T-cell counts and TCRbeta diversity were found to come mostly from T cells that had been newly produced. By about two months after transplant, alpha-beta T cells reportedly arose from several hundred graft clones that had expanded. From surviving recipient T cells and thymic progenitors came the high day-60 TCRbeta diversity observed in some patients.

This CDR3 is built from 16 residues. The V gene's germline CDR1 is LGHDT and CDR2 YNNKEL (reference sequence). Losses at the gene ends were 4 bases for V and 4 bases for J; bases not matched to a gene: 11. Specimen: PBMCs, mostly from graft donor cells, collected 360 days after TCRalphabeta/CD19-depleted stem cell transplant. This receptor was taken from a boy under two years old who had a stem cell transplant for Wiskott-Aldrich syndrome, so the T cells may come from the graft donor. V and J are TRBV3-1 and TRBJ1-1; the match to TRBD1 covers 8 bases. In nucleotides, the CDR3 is TGTGCCAGCAGCCGGTCCCTTGGGACAGGCGGCACTGAAGCTTTCTTT. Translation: CASSRSLGTGGTEAFF.